The T cell receptor (beta chain) under discussion was sequenced for a study of cytomegalovirus exposure and HLA in healthy donors. Regarding the study as a whole: Researchers catalogued about 160 TCR beta chains as cytomegalovirus-associated. Reported results showed that the classifier diagnosed cytomegalovirus status with high specificity and sensitivity. In a later analysis, DRB1 alleles had the most associated TCRs; HLA-C alleles the fewest. Immune exposure data for these donors was limited to CMV serostatus.

To note about this clone: Its antigen is as yet unknown.

Germline CDR1 SGHVS, CDR2 FNYEAQ. This CDR3 comprises 15 residues. V dropped 4 bases and J dropped 6 bases, with 19 bases sitting between them. The PCR contained 60 Vbeta and 13 Jbeta primers. Generated by immunoSEQ multiplex PCR, the TCRdb table keeps only in-frame clones and is missing some. The sample carries under 250,000 clones, over 65% recorded once. Sequences were obtained from PBMCs. The origin of this receptor is a man in his late teens or twenties in good health and CMV-seronegative. The chain combines TRBV7-6 with TRBJ2-7; tentative D call: TRBD2 (6 bases). CDR3 nucleotide sequence: TGTGCCAGCAGCTCAAATCCCGGCCCAGCGGGCGAGCAGTACTTC. Translation: CASSSNPGPAGEQYF.